This TCR beta chain was recovered during a study of cytomegalovirus exposure and HLA in healthy donors (dated by TCRdb to 2015 to 2018). A note on the overall study: In an earlier analysis of some 550 of the donors, around 290 Gb of sequence data and some 120 million unique TCR beta sequences from about 179 million T cells were reported. Roughly 300 gigabases of sequencing data and 70 million to 85 million unique TCR sequences were included in an early release covering roughly 600 HLA-typed donors. Of the roughly 410 genotyped donors, 70% to 90% were placed in the genetic ancestry cluster associated with self-reported Caucasian donors. The aim of the study was to test whether cataloging public T cell receptors could identify signatures of past pathogen exposure. The T cell repertoires of 550 to 850 subjects were profiled by immunosequencing and related to cytomegalovirus serostatus. In addition to the first cohort of roughly 700 subjects, a separate validation cohort of under 150 different subjects was used. To predict cytomegalovirus infection status, the study brought together high-throughput TCR immunosequencing, statistical association of individual TCRs with disease status, and machine learning. To study patterns of TCR occurrence, a later analysis re-analyzed previously published TCR beta repertoires from 500 to 850 donors and added high-resolution HLA genotyping. The later analysis used no new phenotypic data to find candidate immune exposures, relying instead on TCR beta sequences and their occurrence across donors. In an earlier analysis of about 590 of the donors, high-throughput TCR beta sequencing was used to judge whether each TCR beta V gene segment behaved as functional or pseudogenic. Donor age, sex, ethnicity and CMV serostatus were compiled alongside the repertoire data. In a later genetic analysis, genome-wide SNP genotypes for about three fifths of the roughly 670 donors were used, and that subset was treated as a discovery cohort. Every discovery cohort repertoire had been produced on one sequencing platform. Class I and class II HLA loci were covered by the typing at four-digit resolution. Typing coverage differed by locus: A, B, C, DRB1 and DQB1 were typed in about 629-630 donors, DQA1 in roughly 510, DPA1 in around 610, and DPB1 in just under 490. Four or five DR-DQ haplotypes were handled as single units for association and clustering because linkage in the cohort was strong. Across approximately 400 genotyped donors of the cohort, an average of about 250,000 unique TCR beta nucleotide sequences per donor were sequenced, and roughly 17% of those sequences were non-productive. Overall study results and their limits: According to the authors, the approach could potentially be generalized to other disease states and immunological phenotypes. In a later analysis, some 18,000 TCR beta sequences were associated with specific HLA alleles at a false discovery rate of 0.05. Strong co-occurrence of HLA alleles, especially DR and DQ, made assigning TCR associations to individual alleles difficult. A later analysis reported that several top co-occurrence clusters appeared linked to parvovirus B19, influenza, CMV and Epstein-Barr virus. V-gene and J-gene trimming of TCR beta chains was associated with a missense DCLRE1C variant in a later genetic analysis, and the association was replicated in an independent cohort. In an earlier analysis of around 600 of the donors, most TCR beta V segments appeared in productive rearrangements about 87% or about 30% of the time, broadly matching IMGT annotations. A later analysis found that HLA-associated TCR beta chains were more clonally expanded and had lower generation probabilities than equally common non-associated chains. Some IMGT-functional V segments, including TRBV6-2 and TRBV6-3, could not be told apart with the 87-base-pair reads, so those segments were excluded. Only TCR beta chains were sequenced in this cohort, and the absence of alpha or paired-chain data limited detectable features. Correlated functional status among segregating V segments might reflect linkage disequilibrium, but an unknown experimental factor could not be ruled out. The study listed 164 TCR beta chains as associated with cytomegalovirus. Most CMV-associated TCR beta chains appeared to be HLA-restricted in a later analysis, and the HLA associations seemed to be driven largely by CMV exposure. For the cohort, immune exposure information was limited to CMV serostatus. Presence/absence analyses assumed roughly uniform sequencing depth across donors, an assumption that may not hold. A further reported finding was that TCR beta sequences accurately predicted the HLA-A and HLA-B alleles for most subjects in the first cohort. Because some donors lacked HLA typing at each locus, the association tests relied only on the typed subset. Compared with the 666-donor mean, donors in an Asian-associated ancestry cluster had fewer N-insertions in productive TCRs, according to a later genetic analysis. A cluster of highly shared sequence variants was judged likely to be a technical artifact of the sequencing pipeline. The classifier was reported to diagnose cytomegalovirus status with high specificity and sensitivity in both the original cohort and the validation cohort. Because counts were too low, seventeen rarely observed V segments, including chromosome 9 orphons, were left out of the earlier analysis of roughly 600 of the donors. Most TCR sequences were seen in very few donors, while some public TCRs were found in many individuals. A few of the identified cytomegalovirus-associated TCR beta chains were confirmed in vitro to be specific for cytomegalovirus antigens. A later analysis found that TCR association rates varied across HLA loci, with DRB1 alleles showing the most associated TCRs and HLA-C alleles the fewest.

The method behind the library was the immunoSEQ multiplex PCR assay. A mixture of 60 forward primers for TCR Vbeta segments and 13 reverse primers for TCR Jbeta segments was used in the multiplex PCR. Amplification of the CDR3 region of rearranged TCR beta genes was performed with a multiplex PCR assay on genomic DNA. The amplified TCR beta libraries were sequenced on the Illumina HiSeq System as 87-base-pair reads. As for the authors' bioinformatics: A later analysis tallied 75 million to 95 million unique TCR beta chains across the 640 or so repertoires, and about 10 million of those chains were shared by two or more donors. Raw reads were error-corrected and collapsed into unique sequences by a nearest-neighbor algorithm in which closely related sequences were merged to remove PCR and sequencing errors. To assign V, D and J gene segments, CDR3 sequences were aligned to IMGT reference sequences. For a sequence to be retained, at least a six-nucleotide match to both a V gene segment and a J gene segment was required. Rearrangements were classified as productive when the CDR3 lacked stop codons and remained in frame with V and J, and all other rearrangements were classified as non-productive. Following IMGT convention, CDR3 was defined as the stretch from the second conserved V-encoded cysteine up to the conserved J-encoded phenylalanine. The earlier analysis of a few hundred of the donors excluded any sequence lacking an unambiguous match to a single V gene segment. In an earlier analysis of about 590 of the donors, a V segment was called functional when productive rearrangements were above 56.7%, and segregating when the standard deviation between donors exceeded 5%. To diagnose cytomegalovirus status from the catalog of TCR beta chain sequences, a statistical classification framework was built. In a later analysis, V and J genes were assigned by comparing TCR nucleotide sequences against IMGT/GENE-DB human TR gene sequences. Using the TCRdist pipeline, a later analysis assigned CDR3 sequences along with most-parsimonious VDJ recombination scenarios. In a later analysis, each TCR beta chain was defined by its CDR3 amino acid sequence together with its V-gene family, and reads lacking a unique V-gene family were excluded. In a later analysis, a few hundred highly shared, low-generation-probability nucleotide sequences were removed to address suspected cross-contamination and a sequencing artifact. In a later analysis, a clonal expansion index was calculated for each public chain from normalized within-repertoire ranks of inferred template counts. A later analysis computed generation probabilities with a VDJ recombination model fitted to out-of-frame rearrangements, and checked the results against IGoR. Hypergeometric tests were used in a later analysis to score TCR-TCR, TCR-HLA and TCR-CMV co-occurrence, with a repertoire-size bias correction applied to the TCR pairs. To estimate false discovery rates, a later analysis permuted the HLA or CMV assignments 20 times. A later analysis grouped co-occurring TCRs with DBSCAN, adding TCRdist sequence similarity when clustering within HLA-allele-positive subsets. For co-occurrence clustering, repertoires with fewer than 30,000 or more than 120,000 public chains were excluded, along with five repertoires with anomalous nucleotide sharing. TCRdb mirrors the immuneACCESS table, restricted to in-frame sequences. Some clones are absent from its copies; in checked studies, under half trace to an unresolved V gene, and the reason for the others is unknown. V and J calls and clone size are given by that table; D and trimming were obtained from the DNA. The sample contains 150,000 to 200,000 clones, roughly 80% of them found a single time. The ten largest clones take up about 2% of the sample.

The cohort comprised some 730 healthy bone marrow donors. Cohort members were all nominally healthy when sampled, although unrecorded immune exposures were likely present. CMV serostatus was recorded as positive for 289 and negative for about 55% of the roughly 670 cohort members, whereas no CMV serostatus was recorded for the donor in question. A peripheral blood sample was provided by each donor, and peripheral blood mononuclear cells were used for TCR beta sequencing. Genomic DNA extraction from the blood cell samples was performed with the Qiagen DNeasy Blood Extraction Kit. Notes on this clone: Its antigen specificity is not known. Base quality data are lacking; no much larger clone is found one base away.

At the junction V is shortened by 0 bases and J by 4 bases, with 9 bases in between. Counted from cysteine to phenylalanine, this CDR3 has 15 amino acids. Only the CDR3 part of the read is kept: 45 bases, read in frame from the first base. The germline V gene specifies KGHSH as CDR1 and LQKENI as CDR2. The V gene is TRBV18 and the J gene is TRBJ2-2, and perhaps TRBD1 as D gene, on 6 matching bases. This TCR was recovered from a human donor in good health. The sample comprised PBMCs. The nucleotide sequence is given as TGTGCCAGCTCACCACCTGGGACACTCACCGGGGAGCTGTTTTTT. Its protein product is CASSPPGTLTGELFF.